The next 6 T cell receptor beta chains were all read from a single sample in a study of blood T cell repertoires in COVID-19 (dated by TCRdb to the early 2020s). Library method: the immunoSEQ multiplex PCR assay. Entries here come from immuneACCESS through TCRdb and include only in-frame sequences with V and J called. Some clones fail to appear in such tables; in the studies checked, an unresolved V gene covers under half of the shortfall, and the cause of the remainder is unknown. In this sample the table shows about 78,000 clones, approximately 86% of which occur a single time. Of the sample, around 5% is held by the ten largest clones. The sample was peripheral blood. These receptors were obtained from a middle-aged man with active or convalescent COVID-19.

The chain carries TRBV7-9 and TRBJ1-5; tentative D call: TRBD1 (6 bases). Deletions cut 5 bases from V and 3 bases from J, with 11 bases between. In germline, CDR1 is SEHNR, CDR2 FQNEAQ (reference sequence). This CDR3 has 14 residues. DNA of the CDR3: TGTGCCAGCAGCCGTGGACAGCTCAATCAGCCCCAGCATTTT. Translation: CASSRGQLNQPQHF.

The chain couples TRBV19 to TRBJ1-6; D ambiguous. The CDR3 length is 15 residues. V lost 3 bases and J lost 7, with 13 bases in between. Germline CDR1 is LNHDA and CDR2 is SQIVND (reference sequence). The CDR3 DNA is TGTGCCAGTAGTATCCAGAGGGCTCGGAATTCACCCCTCCACTTT. Its protein product is CASSIQRARNSPLHF.

This sequence joins TRBV10-1 and TRBJ2-3, with D possibly matching TRBD1 (7 bases). The CDR3 is 15 amino acids. The ends were cut back, 0 bases at V and 6 bases at J, with 13 bases in the middle. CDR1 and CDR2 from the germline V gene are WNHNN and SYGVQD (reference sequence). CDR3 DNA: TGCGCCAGCAGTGAGTCGATCGGGGGACAGGATACGCAGTATTTT. It yields the protein CASSESIGGQDTQYF.

The V and J genes are TRBV28 and TRBJ1-2; D might be TRBD1 (5 bases). In germline, CDR1 is MDHEN, CDR2 SYDVKM. With 6 bases removed from V and 6 bases from J, the gap between germline ends came to 17 bases. The length of the CDR3 is 14 residues. Here the CDR3 DNA reads TGTGCCAGCAGCTCTCCGGGACTCGGGGATGGCTACACCTTC. It is translated as CASSSPGLGDGYTF.

The chain joins TRBV7-8 to TRBJ1-1; D gene ambiguous. The CDR3 consists of 13 residues. Germline CDR1 reads SGHVS; CDR2 reads FQNEAQ. V shed 5 bases and J shed 5 bases, with 12 bases lying between them. CDR3 DNA sequence: TGTGCCAGCAGCGGCAATGCGGGGACTGAAGCTTTCTTT. Translation gives CASSGNAGTEAFF.

The chain recombines TRBV11-2 with TRBJ2-7; tentatively, D is TRBD1 (6 bases). The length of the CDR3 is 13 residues. Trimming shortened V by 1 base and J by 5 bases, and 9 bases separated the two germline ends. Germline V gene lookup returns CDR1 SGHAT and CDR2 FQNNGV. The chain's CDR3 is CASSLGAGDEQYV. The DNA of the CDR3 is TGTGCCAGCAGCTTAGGGGCAGGGGACGAGCAGTACGTC.